One and the same sample provided the 32 T cell receptor beta chains below, sequenced in a study of shared clonotypes between healthy human individuals. TCRdb's table, derived via immunoSEQ multiplex PCR, lists solely in-frame clones and lacks some. The data contain some 500,000 clones, 90% to 97% of them singletons. Material for sequencing was naive CD4+ T cells sorted from blood. The subset is: CD45RA+ positively selected. All receptors derive from a woman aged 25-40 years in good health.

Here the CDR3 reads CASTRGTSGGYEQYF. In nucleotides, the CDR3 is TGTGCCAGCACCCGCGGGACTAGCGGGGGGTACGAGCAGTACTTC. The chain recombines TRBV2 with TRBJ2-7; the match to TRBD2 covers 15 bases. The germline CDR1 and CDR2 sequences are SNHLY and FYNNEI. Trimming at V came to 7 bases and at J to 4 bases, leaving 5 bases not matched to a gene. The CDR3 covers 15 residues.

The rearrangement uses TRBV5-1 and TRBJ2-5, with D possibly TRBD2 on 6 matching bases. The CDR3 is 15 amino acids. Germline-derived CDR1 and CDR2 are SGHRS and YFSETQ. The V end was cut by 3 bases, the J end by 4 bases, with 16 bases between. Here the CDR3 reads CASSSRLASAETQYF. Here the CDR3 DNA reads TGCGCCAGCAGCTCCCGTCTGGCTAGCGCAGAGACCCAGTACTTC.

V gene TRBV28 combines with J gene TRBJ1-3, with 9 bases lining up with TRBD1. Germline V gene data show CDR1 as MDHEN and CDR2 as SYDVKM. The CDR3 length is 16 residues. The trim removed 1 base at V and 2 bases at J, leaving 3 bases unmatched. The CDR3 protein is CASSLYGTGTGNTIYF. The CDR3 DNA sequence: TGTGCCAGCAGTTTATACGGGACAGGGACTGGAAACACCATATATTTT.

This sequence joins TRBV6-9 and TRBJ1-5, with a possible D match to TRBD1 (5 bases). V lost 6 bases to trimming and J lost 4 bases, with 16 bases between them. The CDR3 length is 15 residues. In germline, CDR1 is MNHGY, CDR2 SVAAGI. This chain's CDR3 is CASSRPGSRNQPQHF. CDR3 bases: TGTGCCAGCAGCCGCCCAGGGTCTCGGAATCAGCCCCAGCATTTT.

This clone was observed a single time. This chain joins TRBV6-6 and TRBJ1-2; D uncertain. V was clipped by 5 bases and J by 4 bases, with 11 bases between them. The CDR3 spans 13 residues. CDR1 is MNHNY, CDR2 SVGAGI, per germline (reference sequence). The CDR3 loop reads CASSRVESYGYTF. The CDR3 DNA reads as TGTGCCAGCAGTCGCGTAGAAAGCTATGGCTACACCTTC.

The J gene is TRBJ2-5, the V gene TRBV19; weak D call: TRBD2 (6 bases). The assigned J gene may be wrong: the sequence end matches TRBJ2-7 better. Germline CDR1 is LNHDA and CDR2 is SQIVND (reference sequence). CDR3 length: 16 amino acids. CDR3 DNA sequence: TGTGCCAGTAGTCCTATCGGTTCGGGGAGGCCCTACGAGCAGTACTTC. As protein: CASSPIGSGRPYEQYF.

V and J are TRBV7-9 and TRBJ1-3; D is undetermined. The V gene lost 2 bases and the J gene lost 0 bases, with 14 bases spanning the gap. Germline-derived CDR1 and CDR2 are SEHNR and FQNEAQ (reference sequence). CDR3 length: 17 amino acids. DNA of the CDR3: TGTGCCAGCAGCTTAAGTGGCGGCAGCTTCTCTGGAAACACCATATATTTT. This sequence encodes CASSLSGGSFSGNTIYF.

The CDR3 loop is CASSPGTWKVYGYTF. DNA of the CDR3: TGTGCCAGCAGCCCCGGGACATGGAAAGTTTATGGCTACACCTTC. The chain couples TRBV5-8 to TRBJ1-2; D might be TRBD1 (6 bases). Germline CDR1 reads SGHTS; CDR2 reads YDEGEE. V was clipped by 4 bases and J by 5 bases, with 18 bases between them. The CDR3 spans 15 residues.

This rearrangement joins TRBV28 to TRBJ2-3; D not resolved. V was trimmed by 6 bases and J by 2 bases, leaving 9 bases between them. Germline V CDR1 and CDR2: MDHEN, SYDVKM. CDR3 length: 13 residues. The CDR3 bases are TGTGCCAGCAGATCCGGGTCCACAGATACGCAGTATTTT. This translates into CASRSGSTDTQYF.

J is TRBJ2-7 and V is TRBV30, with D maybe TRBD1 (6 bases). Germline V gene sequence: CDR1 GTSNPN, CDR2 SVGIG (reference sequence). V was pared by 1 base and J by 1 base, with 11 bases between. The CDR3 contains 14 residues. CDR3 bases: TGTGCCTGGAGTGGACAGGTCCCTTCCTACGAGCAGTACTTC. Protein: CAWSGQVPSYEQYF.

This clone came up a few times. The chain is built from TRBV19 and TRBJ1-2; unclear D gene. Trimming removed 3 bases at V and 11 bases at J, with 13 bases between. Germline V gene data show CDR1 as LNHDA and CDR2 as SQIVND (reference sequence). The CDR3 consists of 12 residues. CDR3 nucleotides: TGTGCCAGTAGTATTGACGGGCCACGGTACACCTTC. This codes for CASSIDGPRYTF.

V is TRBV7-9 and J is TRBJ2-3; possibly TRBD1 or TRBD2 for D (6 bases each). The V gene lost 0 bases and the J gene lost 1 base, with 14 bases spanning the gap. Per the germline V gene, CDR1 is SEHNR and CDR2 is FQNEAQ (reference sequence). The CDR3 totals 17 residues. The CDR3 DNA sequence: TGTGCCAGCAGCTTAGCGGGGGCGGGGCTACGCACAGATACGCAGTATTTT. As protein: CASSLAGAGLRTDTQYF.

The chain recombines TRBV29-1 with TRBJ2-2, with a tentative D call TRBD2 (6 bases). CDR3 length equals 13 residues. The germline V gene encodes CDR1 SQVTM and CDR2 ANQGSEA. V lost 8 bases to trimming and J lost 1 base, with 11 bases between them. Here the CDR3 reads CSLWDLNTGELFF. The CDR3 bases are TGCAGCTTATGGGACTTGAACACCGGGGAGCTGTTTTTT.

The chain employs TRBV19 and TRBJ2-6, with a tentative D call TRBD2 (6 bases). V dropped 5 bases and J dropped 2 bases, with 10 bases sitting between them. Per the germline V gene, CDR1 is LNHDA and CDR2 is SQIVND (reference sequence). The CDR3 is made up of 15 amino acids. This CDR3 is CASSLRRAGANVLTF. The CDR3 DNA is TGTGCCAGTAGTCTAAGGAGGGCTGGGGCCAACGTCCTGACTTTC.

This chain links TRBV9 with TRBJ2-3; TRBD1 agrees at 8 bases. From germline, CDR1 is SGDLS and CDR2 YYNGEE. The trim removed 5 bases at V and 0 bases at J, leaving 5 bases unmatched. The CDR3 sequence is 15 residues long. CDR3 in amino acids: CASSTGGISTDTQYF. The CDR3 DNA reads as TGTGCCAGCAGTACAGGGGGAATAAGCACAGATACGCAGTATTTT.

The V gene is TRBV27, the J gene TRBJ1-1; D is perhaps TRBD1 (6 bases). The V gene's germline CDR1 is MNHEY and CDR2 SMNVEV (reference sequence). Trimming stripped 5 bases from V and 1 base from J, with 14 bases between. CDR3 length: 15 amino acids. Here the CDR3 reads CASSRTPTGNTEAFF. The CDR3 region has the DNA TGTGCCAGCAGTCGCACCCCGACAGGGAACACTGAAGCTTTCTTT.

J is TRBJ2-3 and V is TRBV28, with 10 positions matching TRBD2. Germline V gene data show CDR1 as MDHEN and CDR2 as SYDVKM. J was trimmed by 5 bases and V by 8 bases; bases with no gene match: 7. CDR3 length: 14 amino acids. Written as DNA, the CDR3 is TGTGCCAGCCTCACTAGCGGGACCGGAGATACGCAGTATTTT. Protein product: CASLTSGTGDTQYF.

The chain uses TRBV2 and TRBJ2-7; 11 bases are shared with TRBD2. The V gene's germline CDR1 is SNHLY and CDR2 FYNNEI. This CDR3 contains 13 residues. Trimming at V came to 7 bases and at J to 3 bases, leaving 2 bases not matched to a gene. DNA of the CDR3: TGTGCCAGCAAGGGACTAGCGGACTACGAGCAGTACTTC. It translates to CASKGLADYEQYF.

The chain uses TRBV5-1 and TRBJ2-7; D possibly corresponds to TRBD1 (6 bases). V was shortened by 0 bases and J by 0 bases, with 10 bases between the two germline ends. The CDR3 length is 15 residues. From germline, CDR1 is SGHRS and CDR2 YFSETQ. CDR3 DNA sequence: TGCGCCAGCAGCTTGGGGCAGGGGATCTCCTACGAGCAGTACTTC. Translation gives CASSLGQGISYEQYF.

This chain uses TRBV5-5 with TRBJ2-1, with D perhaps given as TRBD1 or TRBD2 (5 bases each). V gave up 3 bases and J gave up 2 bases, with 24 bases separating them. This CDR3 spans 19 amino acids. Germline lookup yields CDR1 SGHKS and CDR2 YYEKEE (reference sequence). The DNA of the CDR3 is TGTGCCAGCAGCTACCTAGCCTCACCCGGGACGCTAGCCTACAATGAGCAGTTCTTC. It specifies CASSYLASPGTLAYNEQFF.

The genes are TRBV7-9 and TRBJ1-4; TRBD1 matches at 8 bases. The V gene's germline CDR1 is SEHNR and CDR2 FQNEAQ (reference sequence). V was clipped by 3 bases and J by 8 bases; unmatched bases: 5. The CDR3 length is 14 residues. Here the CDR3 reads CASSFTGGREKLFF. In DNA, the CDR3 is TGTGCCAGCAGCTTTACAGGGGGTCGGGAAAAACTGTTTTTT.

The gene calls are TRBV29-1 and TRBJ1-1; 12 bases fit TRBD1. CDR1 is SQVTM, CDR2 ANQGSEA, per germline. J gave up 4 bases and V 5 bases, and 14 bases lay outside the gene matches. This CDR3 has 17 residues. This chain's CDR3 is CSVPRDRGQGLSTEAFF. The CDR3 DNA reads as TGCAGCGTTCCTAGGGACAGGGGGCAGGGGCTGTCCACTGAAGCTTTCTTT.

The J gene is TRBJ2-1, the V gene TRBV7-6; D may be TRBD1 or TRBD2 (5 bases each). V shed 5 bases and J shed 6 bases, with 14 bases lying between them. Germline lookup yields CDR1 SGHVS and CDR2 FNYEAQ. This CDR3 is built from 14 residues. CDR3 sequence (DNA): TGTGCCAGCAGCGGGGGACCTAAAGGCAATGAGCAGTTCTTC. This gives the protein CASSGGPKGNEQFF.

On this clone: The sample contains more than one DNA sequence encoding this CDR3. The chain combines TRBV6-1 with TRBJ2-7; D is uncertain. Looked up from germline, CDR1 is MNHNS and CDR2 is SASEGT. The CDR3 is made up of 11 amino acids. V lost 1 base and J lost 4, with 2 bases in between. As DNA, the CDR3 is TGTGCCAGCAGTGAAGGATACGAGCAGTACTTC. Protein product: CASSEGYEQYF.

This chain connects TRBV7-2 to TRBJ1-5; 10 positions agree with TRBD1. This CDR3 spans 17 amino acids. With V trimmed by 1 base and J by 2 bases, 5 bases remained unmatched. The germline CDR1 and CDR2 sequences are SGHTA and FQGNSA. The CDR3 bases are TGTGCCAGCAGCTTAGTCGGGACAGGGGTTGGCAATCAGCCCCAGCATTTT. It translates to CASSLVGTGVGNQPQHF.

The CDR3 sequence: CASSFSERGTEAFF. CDR3 nucleotides: TGCGCCAGCAGCTTTTCAGAGCGGGGGACTGAAGCTTTCTTT. The V call is TRBV5-1, the J call TRBJ1-1; perhaps TRBD1 as D (5 bases). The CDR3 is made up of 14 amino acids. With 2 bases removed from V and 5 bases from J, the gap between germline ends came to 13 bases. The germline CDR1 and CDR2 sequences are SGHRS and YFSETQ.

The chain has TRBV27 and TRBJ1-1, with D hard to call. Germline CDR1 MNHEY, CDR2 SMNVEV (reference sequence). The CDR3 is made up of 13 amino acids. Trimming cost V 6 bases and J 11 bases, with 19 bases left between them. CDR3 sequence reads: CASSLRPGTRAFF. The CDR3 DNA reads as TGTGCCAGCAGCTTAAGACCGGGAACGAGGGCTTTCTTT.

The V call is TRBV28, the J call TRBJ2-7, with 9 bases fitting TRBD2. The CDR3 is made up of 14 amino acids. In germline, CDR1 is MDHEN, CDR2 SYDVKM. V dropped 3 bases and J dropped 5; count of bases not matched to a gene: 5. CDR3 residues: CASSFGGRAHEQYF. CDR3 DNA: TGTGCCAGCAGTTTTGGCGGGAGGGCGCACGAGCAGTACTTC.

The chain couples TRBV25-1 to TRBJ2-3; 10 bases match TRBD2. Germline trimming cut 1 base from V and 4 bases from J; bases unmatched to any gene: 5. This CDR3 comprises 16 residues. In germline, CDR1 is MGHDK, CDR2 SYGVNS. The CDR3 is CASSESGAGGSDTQYF. CDR3 in DNA: TGTGCCAGCAGTGAATCGGGAGCGGGAGGGTCAGATACGCAGTATTTT. The full variable domain, in which reference TRBV25-1 and TRBJ2-3 provide the parts outside the CDR3, is EADIYQTPRYLVIGTGKKITLECSQTMGHDKMYWYQQDPGMELHLIHYSYGVNSTEKGDLSSESTVSRIRTEHFPLTLESARPSHTSQYLCASSESGAGGSDTQYFGPGTRLTVL.

This clone was seen only once. V gene TRBV28 combines with J gene TRBJ2-2, with D perhaps given as TRBD1 or TRBD2 (6 bases each). This CDR3 spans 15 amino acids. Trimming removed 5 bases from V and 7 bases from J, with 17 bases in between. Germline loops: CDR1 MDHEN, CDR2 SYDVKM. The DNA of the CDR3 is TGTGCCAGCAGTGGGGCAGGGGAGGCTGTCGGGGAGCTGTTTTTT. This gives the protein CASSGAGEAVGELFF.

The rearrangement joins TRBV7-9 to TRBJ1-1; unclear D gene. This CDR3 has 11 residues. Per germline, CDR1 SEHNR and CDR2 FQNEAQ (reference sequence). Trimming took 4 bases from V and 3 from J, leaving 3 bases between them. This CDR3 is CASSSHTEAFF. In nucleotides, the CDR3 is TGTGCCAGCAGCTCGCACACTGAAGCTTTCTTT.

The V and J genes are TRBV5-5 and TRBJ2-4; a weak D match, TRBD2 (6 bases). Germline V gives CDR1 SGHKS, CDR2 YYEKEE (reference sequence). Trimming took 0 bases from V and 5 from J, leaving 12 bases between them. The CDR3 contains 15 residues. The CDR3 DNA is TGTGCCAGCAGCTTGGTTGGGGGGTTGGAAAACATTCAGTACTTC. Translation gives CASSLVGGLENIQYF.